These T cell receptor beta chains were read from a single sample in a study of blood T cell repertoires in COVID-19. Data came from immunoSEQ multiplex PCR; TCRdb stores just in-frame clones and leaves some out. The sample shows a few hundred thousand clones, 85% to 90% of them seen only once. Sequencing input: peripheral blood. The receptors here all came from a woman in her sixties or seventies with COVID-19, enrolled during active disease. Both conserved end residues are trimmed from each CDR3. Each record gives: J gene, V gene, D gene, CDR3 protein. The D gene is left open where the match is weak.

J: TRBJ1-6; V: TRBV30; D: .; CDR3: AWRGGTDFPLH
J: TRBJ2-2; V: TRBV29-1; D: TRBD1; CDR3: SVVSQGARTGELF
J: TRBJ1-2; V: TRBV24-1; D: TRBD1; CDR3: ATSDTGTGGYYGYT
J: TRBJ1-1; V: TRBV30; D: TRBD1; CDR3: AWSVATGGAGAMNTEAF
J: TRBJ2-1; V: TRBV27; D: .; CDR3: ASSFLLNEQF
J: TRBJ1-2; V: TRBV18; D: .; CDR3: ASSPQPGGNYGYT
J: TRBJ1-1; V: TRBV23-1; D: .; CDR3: AREPGTSLNTEAF
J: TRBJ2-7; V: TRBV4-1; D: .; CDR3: ASSQQGRVYEQY
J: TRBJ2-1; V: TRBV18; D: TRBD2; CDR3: ASSPGLAGGNEQF
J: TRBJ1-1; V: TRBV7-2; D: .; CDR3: ASSLVAGNTEAF
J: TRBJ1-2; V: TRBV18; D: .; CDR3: ASSATANYGYT
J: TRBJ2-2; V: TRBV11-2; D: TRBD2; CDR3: ASSLTSAIGGRAGELF
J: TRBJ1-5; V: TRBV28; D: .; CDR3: ATNRDQTPQPQH
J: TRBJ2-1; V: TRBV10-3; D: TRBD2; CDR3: AIRPGTSRYNEQF
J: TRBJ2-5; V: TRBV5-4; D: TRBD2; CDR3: ASSKGTSGNVETQY
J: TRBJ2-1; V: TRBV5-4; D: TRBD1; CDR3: ASRPGTGSYNEQF
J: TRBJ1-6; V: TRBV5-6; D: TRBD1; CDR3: ASSRDRGSGTYNSPLH
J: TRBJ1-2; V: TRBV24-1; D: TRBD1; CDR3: ATRDRGHYGYT
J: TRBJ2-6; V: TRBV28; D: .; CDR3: ASSVHSGANVLT
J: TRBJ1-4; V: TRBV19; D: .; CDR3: ASSISGTNEKLF
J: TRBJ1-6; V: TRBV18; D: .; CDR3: ASSPGESSYNSPLH
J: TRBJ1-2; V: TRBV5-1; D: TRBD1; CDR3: ASSRQGFYGYT
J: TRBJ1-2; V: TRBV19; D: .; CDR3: ASSIQDRPNYGYT
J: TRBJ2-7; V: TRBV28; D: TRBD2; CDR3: ASSWPPRGDSYEQY
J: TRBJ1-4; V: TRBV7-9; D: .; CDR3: ASSFWTGDGKLF
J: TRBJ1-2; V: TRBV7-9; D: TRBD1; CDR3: ASSARQGYKGYGYT
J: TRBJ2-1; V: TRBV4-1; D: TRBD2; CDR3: ASSLTGTSGNNEQF
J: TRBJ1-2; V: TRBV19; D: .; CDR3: ASSTDRNYGYT
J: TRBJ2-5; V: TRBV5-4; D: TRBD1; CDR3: ASSLGQGASQETQY
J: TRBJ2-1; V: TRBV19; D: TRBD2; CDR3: ASSIASGGSNEQF
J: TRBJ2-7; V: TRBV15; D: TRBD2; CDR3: ATSRGEGLVHEQY
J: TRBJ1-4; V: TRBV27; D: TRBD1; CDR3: ASSLWGGQGLSEKLF
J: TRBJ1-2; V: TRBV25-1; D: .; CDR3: ASSGQRYGYT
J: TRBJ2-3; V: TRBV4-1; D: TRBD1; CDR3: ASSQAFRTGGTDTQY
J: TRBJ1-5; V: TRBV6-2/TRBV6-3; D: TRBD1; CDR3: ASSKDQGAQPQH
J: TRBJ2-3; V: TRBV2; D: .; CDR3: ASSAGGASSDTQY
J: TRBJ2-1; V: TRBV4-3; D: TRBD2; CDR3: ASSQELAGGTDEQF
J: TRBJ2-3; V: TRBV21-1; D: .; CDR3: ASSKGGLAGSTDTQY
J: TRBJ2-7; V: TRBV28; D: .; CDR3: ASGSTYEQY
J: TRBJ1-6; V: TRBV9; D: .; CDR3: ASSARQADSPLH
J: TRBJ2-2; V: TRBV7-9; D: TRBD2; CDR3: ASSQSGGSTAGELF
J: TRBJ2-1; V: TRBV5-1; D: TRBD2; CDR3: VSSSSGGAVSSYNEQF
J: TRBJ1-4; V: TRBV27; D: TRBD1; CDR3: ASSTQGRKGDKLF
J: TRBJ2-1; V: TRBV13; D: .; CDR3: ASSLGLVGNEQF
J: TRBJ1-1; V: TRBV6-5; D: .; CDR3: ASSYSGLNTEAF
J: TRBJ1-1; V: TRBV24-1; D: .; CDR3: ATSDRSNTEAF
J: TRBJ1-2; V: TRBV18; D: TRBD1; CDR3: ASSPLPGQGAANYGYT
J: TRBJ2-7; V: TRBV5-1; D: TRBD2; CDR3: ASSLAGGGGLYEQY
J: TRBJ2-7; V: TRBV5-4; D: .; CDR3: ASSPQGSYEQY
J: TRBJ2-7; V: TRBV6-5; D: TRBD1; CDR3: ASSYSKGAGEQY
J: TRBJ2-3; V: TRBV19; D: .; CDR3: ASSIPSGSSTDTQY